This TCR beta chain came from a study of Ad26.COV2.S vaccination and SARS-CoV-2 variants. Treatment noted: some 20 received Ad26.COV2.S at low or high dose, single or two shots; roughly five received placebo; per-sample allocation not given. The study sampled participants on day 63 after the first vaccine or placebo injection. With 5 bases clipped from V and 6 bases from J, the junction kept 8 bases outside the gene matches. CDR1 and CDR2 (germline): LNHNV, YYDKDF (reference sequence). This CDR3 region has 14 residues. This table comes from immunoSEQ multiplex PCR, and its TCRdb copy is limited to in-frame clones, with some not included. Here the sample spans 350,000 to 550,000 clones, 89% being singletons.

The TCR sequence derives from a person between 18 and 65 years old who received the Ad26.COV2.S COVID-19 vaccine or a placebo. The genes are TRBV15 and TRBJ2-3; 7 nucleotides line up with TRBD2. Sequencing was performed on peripheral blood, taken in a trial of Ad26.COV2.S vaccine versus placebo. The CDR3 loop is CATSWVLTSDTQYF. For the CDR3, the DNA is TGTGCCACCAGCTGGGTATTGACTAGCGATACGCAGTATTTT.